A selection of T cell receptor beta chains follows, all from one sample in a study of T cells in Graves' hyperthyroidism and ophthalmopathy. A single record per CDR3 protein comes from TCRdb applying MiXCR to the multiplex PCR reads. The table has a few hundred thousand distinct CDR3 sequences, 15% to 18% seen once; the top ten hold about 7%. The specimen was blood. The source is a woman aged 25 to 39 with Graves' hyperthyroidism. Both conserved end residues are part of each CDR3. Fields, in order: V gene, J gene, clone size, D gene, CDR3 DNA, CDR3 protein. D genes are given only for firm matches. Rows may omit the clone size; those that give it use once, few, many or a size class.

v_gene: TRBV14; j_gene: TRBJ2-1; abundance: many; d_gene: NA; CDR3nt: TGTGCCAGCAGCCATCACGGGGAAAGCTCCTACAATGAGCAGTTCTTC; CDR3aa: CASSHHGESSYNEQFF
v_gene: TRBV6-2/TRBV6-3; j_gene: TRBJ2-2; abundance: many; d_gene: TRBD1; CDR3nt: TGTGCCAGCAGTTACTCGACAGGGGGATCCGGGGAGCTGTTTTTT; CDR3aa: CASSYSTGGSGELFF
v_gene: TRBV6-5; j_gene: TRBJ2-2; abundance: few; d_gene: TRBD1; CDR3nt: TGTGCCAGCAGTTACTCCCACCGGGACAGGGCGTGGAACACCGGGGAGCTGTTTTTT; CDR3aa: CASSYSHRDRAWNTGELFF
v_gene: TRBV20-1; j_gene: TRBJ2-3; abundance: many; d_gene: NA; CDR3nt: TGCAGTGCTAGTACCGTGGCGGGATCATCCACAGATACGCAGTATTTT; CDR3aa: CSASTVAGSSTDTQYF
v_gene: TRBV6-5; j_gene: TRBJ1-2; abundance: NA; d_gene: TRBD1; CDR3nt: TGTGCCAGCAGTCACGGGACCGGGACAGGGAATGTCGATGGCTACACCTTC; CDR3aa: CASSHGTGTGNVDGYTF
v_gene: TRBV27; j_gene: TRBJ2-1; abundance: many; d_gene: NA; CDR3nt: TGTGCCAGCAGTCGTGGGGGGCCGGGGAATGAGCAGTTCTTC; CDR3aa: CASSRGGPGNEQFF
v_gene: TRBV20-1; j_gene: TRBJ1-1; abundance: NA; d_gene: NA; CDR3nt: TGCAGTGCTAGGGACAACATGAACACTGAAGCTTTCTTT; CDR3aa: CSARDNMNTEAFF
v_gene: TRBV4-1; j_gene: TRBJ2-5; abundance: NA; d_gene: TRBD2; CDR3nt: TGCGCCAGCAGCCAAGAGGGGACTAGCGGGAGCACCCAGTACTTC; CDR3aa: CASSQEGTSGSTQYF
v_gene: TRBV11-1; j_gene: TRBJ2-1; abundance: many; d_gene: NA; CDR3nt: TGTGCCAGCAGCTACCTAGCGTCTAGGGATGAGCAGTTCTTC; CDR3aa: CASSYLASRDEQFF
v_gene: TRBV28; j_gene: TRBJ2-7; abundance: many; d_gene: NA; CDR3nt: TGTGCCAGCAGCGTGGCCTACGAGCAGTACTTC; CDR3aa: CASSVAYEQYF
v_gene: TRBV10-3; j_gene: TRBJ2-6; abundance: NA; d_gene: NA; CDR3nt: TGTGCCATCAGTGAGTCGAGCTCTGGGGCCAACGTCCTGACTTTC; CDR3aa: CAISESSSGANVLTF
v_gene: TRBV5-4; j_gene: TRBJ2-5; abundance: NA; d_gene: TRBD1; CDR3nt: TGTGCCAGCAGCCCGAGGGGGCGCGGTGAGACCCAGTACTTC; CDR3aa: CASSPRGRGETQYF
v_gene: TRBV12-3/TRBV12-4; j_gene: TRBJ2-7; abundance: many; d_gene: NA; CDR3nt: TGTGCCAGCAGTTTTTTAGTAGACGAGCAGTACTTC; CDR3aa: CASSFLVDEQYF
v_gene: TRBV5-1; j_gene: TRBJ1-1; abundance: NA; d_gene: NA; CDR3nt: TGCGCCAGCAGCTTGGGACAACCCATGAACACTGAAGCTTTCTTT; CDR3aa: CASSLGQPMNTEAFF
v_gene: TRBV30; j_gene: TRBJ2-3; abundance: few; d_gene: TRBD2; CDR3nt: TGTGCCTGGAGGGCGGGAGGATGGGGACCCTATAGCACAGATACGCAGTATTTT; CDR3aa: CAWRAGGWGPYSTDTQYF
v_gene: TRBV27; j_gene: TRBJ2-1; abundance: many; d_gene: NA; CDR3nt: TGTGCCAGCAGCCCAACCGGGGCCCCTTACAATGAGCAGTTCTTC; CDR3aa: CASSPTGAPYNEQFF
v_gene: TRBV10-3; j_gene: TRBJ2-7; abundance: many; d_gene: NA; CDR3nt: TGTGCCATCAGTGGACGCAGGGGAGAGGACGAGCAGTACTTC; CDR3aa: CAISGRRGEDEQYF
v_gene: TRBV18; j_gene: TRBJ1-1; abundance: many; d_gene: NA; CDR3nt: TGTGCCAGCTCACCACCCCAGGGGAACACTGAAGCTTTCTTT; CDR3aa: CASSPPQGNTEAFF
v_gene: TRBV2; j_gene: TRBJ2-3; abundance: NA; d_gene: TRBD2; CDR3nt: TGTGCCAGCAGTGAAGCTAGCGGGACTAGCGGCACAGATACGCAGTATTTT; CDR3aa: CASSEASGTSGTDTQYF
v_gene: TRBV28; j_gene: TRBJ2-3; abundance: many; d_gene: TRBD2; CDR3nt: TGTGCCAGCAGTTTAAAGTGGACTAGCGGAGATACGCAGTATTTT; CDR3aa: CASSLKWTSGDTQYF
v_gene: TRBV3-1; j_gene: TRBJ2-5; abundance: few; d_gene: NA; CDR3nt: TGTGCCAGCAGCCAATACCGTGTTACTATATCCTGGGAATGGGAGACCCAGTACTTC; CDR3aa: CASSQYRVTISWEWETQYF
v_gene: TRBV5-6; j_gene: TRBJ1-1; abundance: many; d_gene: NA; CDR3nt: TGTGCCAGCAGCCAAGTGGACCAGGAAGAAGCTTTCTTT; CDR3aa: CASSQVDQEEAFF
v_gene: TRBV5-1; j_gene: TRBJ2-3; abundance: NA; d_gene: NA; CDR3nt: TGCGCCAGCCGAGAGAGGCCACCCTCAGATACGCAGTATTTT; CDR3aa: CASRERPPSDTQYF
v_gene: TRBV6-2/TRBV6-3; j_gene: TRBJ2-4; abundance: NA; d_gene: TRBD1; CDR3nt: TGTGCCAGCAGTTACTCCGGGACAGGGGGCAGAAACATTCAGTACTTC; CDR3aa: CASSYSGTGGRNIQYF
v_gene: TRBV27; j_gene: TRBJ2-3; abundance: few; d_gene: NA; CDR3nt: TGTGCCAACTATGGGACCCGCAGCACAGATACGCAGTATTTT; CDR3aa: CANYGTRSTDTQYF
v_gene: TRBV4-1; j_gene: TRBJ1-1; abundance: NA; d_gene: NA; CDR3nt: TGCGCCAGCAGCCAAGATCGGCGGCCGAACACTGAAGCTTTCTTT; CDR3aa: CASSQDRRPNTEAFF
v_gene: TRBV12-5; j_gene: TRBJ1-1; abundance: many; d_gene: NA; CDR3nt: TGTGCTAGTGGATTGGGGGGGGCTGCTGAAGCTTTCTTT; CDR3aa: CASGLGGAAEAFF
v_gene: TRBV5-1; j_gene: TRBJ2-7; abundance: many; d_gene: NA; CDR3nt: TGCGCCAGCAGCTCTGGGACACCATCGACCTACGAGCAGTACTTC; CDR3aa: CASSSGTPSTYEQYF
v_gene: TRBV10-1; j_gene: TRBJ1-1; abundance: few; d_gene: NA; CDR3nt: TGCGCCAGCATCAGGGCGATGAACACTGAAGCTTTCTTT; CDR3aa: CASIRAMNTEAFF
v_gene: TRBV7-2; j_gene: TRBJ1-2; abundance: NA; d_gene: NA; CDR3nt: TGTGCCAGCAGCAATCAGGGGATTCATGGCTACACCTTC; CDR3aa: CASSNQGIHGYTF
v_gene: TRBV12-3/TRBV12-4; j_gene: TRBJ2-1; abundance: many; d_gene: TRBD2; CDR3nt: TGTGCCAGCACTCAGCTAGCGGGAGGGCGCAATGAGCAGTTCTTC; CDR3aa: CASTQLAGGRNEQFF
v_gene: TRBV7-9; j_gene: TRBJ2-7; abundance: NA; d_gene: TRBD2; CDR3nt: TGTGCCAGCGAGGGGGGACTAGCGGGAGACGGGGGCTACGAGCAGTACTTC; CDR3aa: CASEGGLAGDGGYEQYF
v_gene: TRBV6-2/TRBV6-3; j_gene: TRBJ2-7; abundance: many; d_gene: TRBD2; CDR3nt: TGTGCCAGCAGTCGCGGGGGACTAGCGGGAGTAACGGTCTACGAGCAGTACTTC; CDR3aa: CASSRGGLAGVTVYEQYF
v_gene: TRBV9; j_gene: TRBJ1-4; abundance: few; d_gene: NA; CDR3nt: TGTGCCAGCAGCGTAGGAGGACGAGGTCCTGAAAAACTGTTTTTT; CDR3aa: CASSVGGRGPEKLFF
v_gene: TRBV29-1; j_gene: TRBJ1-5; abundance: many; d_gene: NA; CDR3nt: TGCAGCGTTGCCAAGGGTTCGGGTCAGCCCCAGCATTTT; CDR3aa: CSVAKGSGQPQHF
v_gene: TRBV19; j_gene: TRBJ2-7; abundance: few; d_gene: NA; CDR3nt: TGTGCCACTCGGGGGCGGACAGGCCTCCTCGACGAGCAGTACTTC; CDR3aa: CATRGRTGLLDEQYF
v_gene: TRBV18; j_gene: TRBJ2-3; abundance: many; d_gene: NA; CDR3nt: TGTGCCAGCTCACCAAATCAGGGTGCAGATACGCAGTATTTT; CDR3aa: CASSPNQGADTQYF
v_gene: TRBV9; j_gene: TRBJ2-1; abundance: NA; d_gene: TRBD2; CDR3nt: TGTGCCAGCAGCGTTGAGCGGGAGGGCCTCTCCAATGAGCAGTTCTTC; CDR3aa: CASSVEREGLSNEQFF
v_gene: TRBV12-3/TRBV12-4; j_gene: TRBJ1-4; abundance: few; d_gene: NA; CDR3nt: TGTGCCAGCAGTTTAGGGCCGAGGAAACTGTTTTTT; CDR3aa: CASSLGPRKLFF
v_gene: TRBV27; j_gene: TRBJ1-5; abundance: many; d_gene: NA; CDR3nt: TGTGCCAGCAGTCACCGGGGGGGGACACGATTTCTGGATAGCAATCAGCCCCAGCATTTT; CDR3aa: CASSHRGGTRFLDSNQPQHF
v_gene: TRBV9; j_gene: TRBJ2-7; abundance: few; d_gene: TRBD2; CDR3nt: TGTGCCAGCAGCGTAGGAACGGGACTAGCGGGTTCAGGGAGGGCCTACGAGCAGTACTTC; CDR3aa: CASSVGTGLAGSGRAYEQYF
v_gene: TRBV6-1; j_gene: TRBJ2-7; abundance: few; d_gene: NA; CDR3nt: TGTGCCAGCGCCCCCGTGGGGGGGGGCGGCTACGAGCAGTACTTC; CDR3aa: CASAPVGGGGYEQYF
v_gene: TRBV10-1; j_gene: TRBJ2-7; abundance: NA; d_gene: TRBD2; CDR3nt: TGCGCCAGCAGTGTGGCGGGAGGGTCCGAGCAGTACTTC; CDR3aa: CASSVAGGSEQYF
v_gene: TRBV7-2; j_gene: TRBJ2-3; abundance: many; d_gene: NA; CDR3nt: TGTGCCAGCAGCTTTTCGGGGGTCTCCCCGGATACGCAGTATTTT; CDR3aa: CASSFSGVSPDTQYF
v_gene: TRBV28; j_gene: TRBJ1-2; abundance: many; d_gene: NA; CDR3nt: TGTGCCAGCAGTGAGGCCCGCTCTAACTATGGCTACACCTTC; CDR3aa: CASSEARSNYGYTF
v_gene: TRBV6-5; j_gene: TRBJ2-7; abundance: many; d_gene: NA; CDR3nt: TGTGCCAGCAGTTACTCAAGACAGGCATACAGCTACGAGCAGTACTTC; CDR3aa: CASSYSRQAYSYEQYF
v_gene: TRBV27; j_gene: TRBJ2-3; abundance: many; d_gene: TRBD2; CDR3nt: TGTGCCAGCAGTCAGGGACTAGCGGGAGATACGCAGTATTTT; CDR3aa: CASSQGLAGDTQYF
v_gene: TRBV10-3; j_gene: TRBJ2-1; abundance: many; d_gene: TRBD2; CDR3nt: TGTGCCATCATGGATAGCGGGAGCTCCTACAATGAGCAGTTCTTC; CDR3aa: CAIMDSGSSYNEQFF
v_gene: TRBV7-2; j_gene: TRBJ2-5; abundance: few; d_gene: TRBD2; CDR3nt: TGTGCCAGCAGTTATAGCGGGGGGGAGACCCAGTACTTC; CDR3aa: CASSYSGGETQYF
v_gene: TRBV7-6; j_gene: TRBJ2-3; abundance: many; d_gene: TRBD1; CDR3nt: TGTGCCAGCAGCTCTGGACAGGGGGCTTCCGCAGATACGCAGTATTTT; CDR3aa: CASSSGQGASADTQYF
v_gene: TRBV11-2; j_gene: TRBJ1-3; abundance: few; d_gene: NA; CDR3nt: TGTGCCAGCAGCTTAGGGAGGCTACTACCTGGAAACACCATATATTTT; CDR3aa: CASSLGRLLPGNTIYF
v_gene: TRBV5-1; j_gene: TRBJ1-1; abundance: many; d_gene: TRBD1; CDR3nt: TGCGCCAGCAGCTTCGGACAGGGGATAAACACTGAAGCTTTCTTT; CDR3aa: CASSFGQGINTEAFF
v_gene: TRBV12-3/TRBV12-4; j_gene: TRBJ1-6; abundance: NA; d_gene: NA; CDR3nt: TGTGCCAGCAGTTCCTCCCGGGGGGCCAATTCACCCCTCCACTTT; CDR3aa: CASSSSRGANSPLHF
v_gene: TRBV28; j_gene: TRBJ2-7; abundance: many; d_gene: NA; CDR3nt: TGTGCCAGCATCAGCGAGAGCCCCTACGAGCAGTACTTC; CDR3aa: CASISESPYEQYF
v_gene: TRBV25-1; j_gene: TRBJ2-1; abundance: once; d_gene: NA; CDR3nt: TGTGCCAGCAGTGAATGGCGTCTGAGGGTCAATGAGCAGTTCTTC; CDR3aa: CASSEWRLRVNEQFF